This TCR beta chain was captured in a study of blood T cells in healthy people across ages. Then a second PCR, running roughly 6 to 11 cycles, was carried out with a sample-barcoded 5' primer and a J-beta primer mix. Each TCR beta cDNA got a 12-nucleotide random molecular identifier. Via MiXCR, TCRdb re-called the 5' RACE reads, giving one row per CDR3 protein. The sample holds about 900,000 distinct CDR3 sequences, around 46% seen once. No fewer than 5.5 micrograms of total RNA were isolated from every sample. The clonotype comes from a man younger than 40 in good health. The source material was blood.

CDR3 loop: CASSHTSGTSGTQYF. CDR3 bases: TGTGCCAGCAGCCATACGAGCGGGACTAGCGGGACCCAGTACTTC. The rearrangement uses TRBV3-1 and TRBJ2-7; 11 bases are a match to TRBD2. The J call may be incorrect, as the DNA end agrees better with TRBJ2-5. The CDR3 contains 15 residues. Germline V lookup: CDR1 LGHDT, CDR2 YNNKEL (reference sequence).